This T cell receptor (beta chain) was recovered during a study of T cells in Graves' hyperthyroidism and ophthalmopathy. TCR beta CDR3 regions were amplified from RNA. The TCR CDR3 first-round RT-PCR relied on the HTBI primer set. Using its own MiXCR run on the multiplex PCR reads, TCRdb lists one record per CDR3 protein. The data contain approximately 500,000 distinct CDR3 sequences, about half of them singletons. A remark on this clonotype: Its specificity is unknown.

Study-wide findings and caveats: For ophthalmopathy, model prediction preceded onset by a median approximately 6 months. Most thyroid clonotypes expanded above 0.001 were also detected in blood.

Disease duration under 2 months; hyperthyroidism patients were aged 18 to 65. The study based diagnoses on clinical symptoms, serum thyroxine and TRAb, thyroid ultrasound and orbital computed tomography. What was sequenced was peripheral blood or thyroid tissue (not recorded which). This TCR was sampled from a woman aged 18-29 years with Graves' hyperthyroidism.

The CDR3 sequence is CATSVTGSSGANVLTF. For the CDR3, the DNA is TGTGCCACCAGTGTGACGGGGAGCTCTGGGGCCAACGTCCTGACTTTC. This chain connects TRBV24-1 to TRBJ2-6, with a weak D call TRBD2 (5 bases). CDR3 length equals 16 residues. Germline CDR1 and CDR2: KGHDR and SFDVKD. V lost 5 bases to trimming and J lost 0 bases, with 10 bases between them.